Below, 17 T cell receptor beta chains from the same sample are listed, as sequenced in a study of T cell repertoires in cytomegalovirus infection (dated by TCRdb to 2018 to 2020). Instrument used: Illumina HiSeq 1500. In-frame beta chains were kept once TCRdb had trimmed the public reads at Q25 with fastp and called clones with MiXCR. Entries that share a CDR3 protein sequence are merged under the most common genes and DNA. In all, the sample holds roughly 600,000 distinct CDR3 sequences, and 20% to 25% of those were seen once. Less than 9.5% of the sample comes from the top ten. Sequencing was performed on CD8+ T cells from PBMCs. These receptors were taken from a human donor in good health (CMV status not recorded). Some clones in this sample may be carry-over from other donors' samples.

J is TRBJ2-1 and V is TRBV27; the D gene could be TRBD1 or TRBD2 (5 bases each). Germline CDR1 reads MNHEY; CDR2 reads SMNVEV (reference sequence). The CDR3 totals 15 residues. Trimming left V 8 bases short and J 3 bases short, with 17 bases between. The CDR3 is CASGLTDSRYNEQFF. The CDR3 region has the DNA TGTGCCAGCGGACTGACAGACTCTCGCTACAATGAGCAGTTCTTC.

This rearrangement joins TRBV2 to TRBJ2-7; tentative D call: TRBD1 (5 bases). Trimming shortened V by 4 bases and J by 3 bases, and 19 bases separated the two germline ends. The germline CDR1 and CDR2 sequences are SNHLY and FYNNEI. The CDR3 runs 16 residues. The CDR3 spells CASSARQFPPNYEQYF. CDR3 sequence (DNA): TGTGCCAGCAGTGCCCGACAGTTTCCCCCTAACTACGAGCAGTACTTC.

At least ten counts were recorded for this clonotype. V is TRBV12-3 or TRBV12-4 and J is TRBJ2-1; perhaps TRBD1 as D (5 bases). V was trimmed by 5 bases and J by 10 bases, leaving 15 bases between them. The CDR3 consists of 13 residues. The CDR3 nucleotides read TGTGCCAGCAGTCTCCTTGGACAAGTCGAGCAGTTCTTC. It is translated as CASSLLGQVEQFF.

This clonotype was picked up many times. The chain has TRBV28 and TRBJ2-4, with TRBD1 matching 7 bases. Per the germline V gene, CDR1 is MDHEN and CDR2 is SYDVKM. With 1 base clipped from V and 3 bases from J, the junction kept 6 bases outside the gene matches. CDR3 length: 16 amino acids. As DNA, the CDR3 is TGTGCCAGCAGTTTATCCCAGGGGGTCGGCAAAAACATTCAGTACTTC. Amino acids: CASSLSQGVGKNIQYF.

Here the CDR3 DNA reads TGCAGTGCTTCCCTAATTACAGGTTACCGCCAAACAAACACTGAAGCTTTCTTT. Protein product: CSASLITGYRQTNTEAFF. V gene TRBV20-1 combines with J gene TRBJ1-1; D possibly corresponds to TRBD1 (5 bases). Germline CDR1 DFQATT, CDR2 SNEGSKA (reference sequence). The CDR3 is made up of 18 amino acids. V shed 5 bases and J shed 2 bases, with 27 bases lying between them.

A word on this clonotype: The junction differs from germline at one of its ends, possibly a read error. The chain couples TRBV27 to TRBJ1-1; possible D gene TRBD1, 6 bases. The germline V gene encodes CDR1 MNHEY and CDR2 SMNVEV (reference sequence). The CDR3 contains 13 residues. CDR3 sequence: CASSPMGDTKAFF. DNA for the CDR3: TGTGCCAGCAGTCCCATGGGGGACACTAAAGCTTTCTTT.

The V and J genes are TRBV28 and TRBJ2-5; 8 bases align to TRBD1. The CDR3 extends over 15 amino acids. CDR1 is MDHEN, CDR2 SYDVKM, per germline. Germline trimming cut 4 bases from V and 5 bases from J; bases unmatched to any gene: 9. CDR3 sequence: CASSSRDRSYETQYF. CDR3 DNA sequence: TGTGCCAGCAGTTCCCGGGACAGGTCGTATGAGACCCAGTACTTC.

This clonotype has a handful of counts. V is TRBV12-3 or TRBV12-4 and J is TRBJ2-1, with 13 bases identical to TRBD2. The CDR3 has 15 residues. The junction had 4 bases not matched to a gene; V was cut back by 4 bases and J by 7 bases. This CDR3 reads CASSYTSGGENEQFF. CDR3 nucleotide sequence: TGTGCCAGCAGTTACACTAGCGGGGGGGAGAATGAGCAGTTCTTC.

This clonotype was recorded at least ten times. In DNA form, the CDR3 reads TGTGCCAGCAGCCCCCCGACGCAGGGGTACAATGAGCAGTTCTTC. Protein product: CASSPPTQGYNEQFF. The chain is built from TRBV7-9 and TRBJ2-1; D might be TRBD1 (6 bases). Trimming took 5 bases from V and 4 from J, leaving 15 bases between them. Germline CDR1 and CDR2: SEHNR and FQNEAQ (reference sequence). The CDR3 loop spans 15 amino acids.

This clonotype was counted at least ten times. The V call is TRBV4-3, the J call TRBJ1-1; D is undetermined. The CDR3 has 13 residues. CDR1 is LGHNA, CDR2 YSLEER, per germline. V dropped 1 base and J dropped 6 bases, with 9 bases sitting between them. This CDR3 is CASSQGLNAEAFF. The CDR3 DNA is TGCGCCAGCAGCCAAGGGCTTAACGCTGAAGCTTTCTTT.

This clonotype occurred many times. V gene TRBV7-6 combines with J gene TRBJ2-2; perhaps D is TRBD1 or TRBD2 (5 bases each). This CDR3 has 14 amino acids. Trimming took off 6 bases at V and 4 bases at J, with 12 bases between the two ends. CDR1 and CDR2 from the germline V gene are SGHVS and FNYEAQ. The CDR3 region is CASSPAGGTGELFF. The CDR3 DNA sequence: TGTGCCAGCAGTCCGGCTGGGGGCACCGGGGAGCTGTTTTTT.

The rearrangement links TRBV28 to TRBJ1-6; TRBD1 matches 8 bases. Trimming took 5 bases from V and 7 from J; bases not matched to a gene: 4. CDR3 length equals 14 residues. Germline assignment: CDR1 MDHEN and CDR2 SYDVKM. The CDR3 region is CASSHGQGNSPLHF. Written as DNA, the CDR3 is TGTGCCAGCAGTCACGGACAGGGAAATTCACCCCTCCACTTT.

The rearrangement uses TRBV7-9 and TRBJ1-4; tentative D call: TRBD1 (5 bases). Trimming took off 5 bases at V and 1 base at J, with 14 bases between the two ends. The CDR3 consists of 16 residues. The V gene's germline CDR1 is SEHNR and CDR2 FQNEAQ (reference sequence). The CDR3: CASSQGVSGTNEKLFF. The DNA of the CDR3 is TGTGCCAGCAGCCAAGGGGTATCAGGAACTAATGAAAAACTGTTTTTT.

In this sample, this clonotype turned up a few times. The rearrangement joins TRBV4-1 to TRBJ2-2; D is unresolved. CDR3 length: 14 residues. CDR1 and CDR2 (germline): MGHRA, YSYEKL. Trimming removed 0 bases from V and 10 bases from J, with 12 bases in between. The CDR3 coding sequence is TGCGCCAGCAGCCAAGAGAAGCGCCCGGCGGAGCTGTTTTTT. Protein product: CASSQEKRPAELFF.

This clonotype was recorded at least ten times. The CDR3 DNA reads TGTGCCAGCTCCCGAACGGGGGGCGGCGCATATGGCTACACCTTC. Its protein is CASSRTGGGAYGYTF. The chain is built from TRBV12-3 or TRBV12-4 and TRBJ1-2; TRBD1 is a possible D gene (6 bases). Trimming removed 8 bases from V and 5 bases from J, with 21 bases in between. This CDR3 spans 15 amino acids.

The chain has TRBV29-1 and TRBJ1-2; the D is unclear. V shed 2 bases and J shed 1 base, with 5 bases lying between them. This CDR3 contains 12 residues. Germline assignment: CDR1 SQVTM and CDR2 ANQGSEA. In nucleotides, the CDR3 is TGCAGCGTTGAAACACGTAACTATGGCTACACCTTC. Its translation: CSVETRNYGYTF.

The rearrangement links TRBV29-1 to TRBJ2-2, with D uncertain. Germline CDR1 is SQVTM and CDR2 is ANQGSEA. The CDR3 loop spans 13 amino acids. Between the trimmed V and J ends, which lost 6 bases and 7 bases, there was a span of 15 bases. The CDR3 nucleotides read TGCAGCGTGCCCCTCTCCAAGGGCGGGGAGCTGTTTTTT. Its translation is CSVPLSKGGELFF.